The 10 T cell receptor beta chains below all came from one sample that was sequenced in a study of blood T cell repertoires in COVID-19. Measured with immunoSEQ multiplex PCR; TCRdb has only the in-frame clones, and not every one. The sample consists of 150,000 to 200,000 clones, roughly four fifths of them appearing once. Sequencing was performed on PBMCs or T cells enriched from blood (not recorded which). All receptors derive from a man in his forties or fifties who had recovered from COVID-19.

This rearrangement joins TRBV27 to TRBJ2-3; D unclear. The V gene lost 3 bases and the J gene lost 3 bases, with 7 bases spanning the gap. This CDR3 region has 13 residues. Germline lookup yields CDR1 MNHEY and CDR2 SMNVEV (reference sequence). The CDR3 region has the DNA TGTGCCAGCAGTTTCGGCAGGACAGATACGCAGTATTTT. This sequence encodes CASSFGRTDTQYF.

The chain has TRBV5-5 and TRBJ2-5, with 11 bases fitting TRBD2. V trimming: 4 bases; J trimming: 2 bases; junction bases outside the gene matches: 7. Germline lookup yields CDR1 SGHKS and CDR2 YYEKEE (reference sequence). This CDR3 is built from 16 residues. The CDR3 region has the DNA TGTGCCAGCAGCCAAAGACTAGCGGGAAATCAAGAGACCCAGTACTTC. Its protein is CASSQRLAGNQETQYF.

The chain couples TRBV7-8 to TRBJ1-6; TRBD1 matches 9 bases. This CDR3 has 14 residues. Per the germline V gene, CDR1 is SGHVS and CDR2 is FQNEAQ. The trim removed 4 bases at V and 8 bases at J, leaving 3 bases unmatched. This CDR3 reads CASSWDREYSPLHF. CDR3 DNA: TGTGCCAGCAGCTGGGACAGGGAGTATTCACCCCTCCACTTT.

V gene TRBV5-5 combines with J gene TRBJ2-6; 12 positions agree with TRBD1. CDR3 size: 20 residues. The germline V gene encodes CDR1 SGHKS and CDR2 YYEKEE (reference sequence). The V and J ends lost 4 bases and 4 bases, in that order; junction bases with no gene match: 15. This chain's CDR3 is CASSTLTGTGGVRGANVLTF. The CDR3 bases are TGTGCCAGCAGCACTCTTACCGGGACAGGGGGCGTGAGAGGGGCCAACGTCCTGACTTTC. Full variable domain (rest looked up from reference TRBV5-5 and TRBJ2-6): DAGVTQSPTHLIKTRGQQVTLRCSPISGHKSVSWYQQVLGQGPQFIFQYYEKEERGRGNFPDRFSARQFPNYSSELNVNALLLGDSALYLCASSTLTGTGGVRGANVLTFGAGSRLTVL.

CDR3 DNA: TGTGCCAGCAGCCCTCGTCTAGCGGGCCTTTCTAGCACAGATACGCAGTATTTT. Translating it yields CASSPRLAGLSSTDTQYF. The V and J genes are TRBV28 and TRBJ2-3, with 8 bases fitting TRBD2. Unmatched junction bases numbered 14, after V lost 6 bases and J lost 0 bases. Germline assignment: CDR1 MDHEN and CDR2 SYDVKM. The CDR3 totals 18 residues.

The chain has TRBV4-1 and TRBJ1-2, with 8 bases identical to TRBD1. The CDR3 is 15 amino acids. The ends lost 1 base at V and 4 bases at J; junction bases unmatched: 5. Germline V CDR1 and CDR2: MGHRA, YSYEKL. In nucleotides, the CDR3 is TGCGCCAGCAGCCAAGGCCCAACAGGGGGCTATGGCTACACCTTC. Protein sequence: CASSQGPTGGYGYTF.

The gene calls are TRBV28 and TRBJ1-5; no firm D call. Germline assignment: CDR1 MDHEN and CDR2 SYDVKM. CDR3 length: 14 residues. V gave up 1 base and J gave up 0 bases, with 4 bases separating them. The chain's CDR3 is CASSLSHSNQPQHF. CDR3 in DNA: TGTGCCAGCAGTTTATCCCATAGCAATCAGCCCCAGCATTTT.

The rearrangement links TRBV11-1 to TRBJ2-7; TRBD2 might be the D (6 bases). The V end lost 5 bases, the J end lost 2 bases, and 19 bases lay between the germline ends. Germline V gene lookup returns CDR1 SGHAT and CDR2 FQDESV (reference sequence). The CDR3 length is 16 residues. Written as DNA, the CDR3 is TGTGCCAGCAGCCTGACAAGGGGCGGGACCCCCTACGAGCAGTACTTC. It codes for CASSLTRGGTPYEQYF. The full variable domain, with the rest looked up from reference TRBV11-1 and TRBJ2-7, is EAEVAQSPRYKITEKSQAVAFWCDPISGHATLYWYRQILGQGPELLVQFQDESVVDDSQLPKDRFSAERLKGVDSTLKIQPAELGDSAMYLCASSLTRGGTPYEQYFGPGTRLTVT.

In DNA, the CDR3 is TGTGCCAGCAGCCCGACAGGGGGGTTCACTGAAGCTTTCTTT. This sequence encodes CASSPTGGFTEAFF. The chain joins TRBV5-8 to TRBJ1-1; 9 nucleotides match TRBD1. Germline assignment: CDR1 SGHTS and CDR2 YDEGEE. V dropped 4 bases and J dropped 4; count of bases not matched to a gene: 5. This CDR3 has 14 residues.

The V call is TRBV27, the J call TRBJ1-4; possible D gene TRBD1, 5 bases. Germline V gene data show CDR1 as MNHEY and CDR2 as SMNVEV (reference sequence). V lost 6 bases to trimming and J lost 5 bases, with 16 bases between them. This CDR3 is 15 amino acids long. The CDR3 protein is CASSGGATSNEKLFF. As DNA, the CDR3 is TGTGCCAGCAGCGGCGGGGCCACATCGAATGAAAAACTGTTTTTT.